This is a list of T cell receptor beta chains from one sample in a study of cytomegalovirus exposure and HLA in healthy donors. Sequencing used immunoSEQ multiplex PCR; TCRdb keeps in-frame clones, though not all of them. The sample lists about 200,000 clones; roughly 88% were seen once. Sequencing was performed on PBMCs. All receptors derive from a woman younger than 35 in good health and CMV-seronegative. CDR3s include the opening cysteine and the closing phenylalanine or tryptophan. Fields, in order: J gene, clone size, V gene, D gene, CDR3 length, CDR3 protein, CDR3 DNA. D genes are given only for firm matches. The size entry is marked missing in some rows and otherwise reads once, few, many or a size class.

TRBJ2-1,many,TRBV15,NA,14,CATSSGRDHSEQFF,TGTGCCACCAGCAGTGGGCGGGACCATAGTGAGCAGTTCTTC
TRBJ2-5,NA,TRBV5-6,TRBD2,16,CASSLAGAGGRETQYF,TGTGCCAGCAGCTTGGCCGGGGCGGGAGGTAGGGAGACCCAGTACTTC
TRBJ2-7,NA,TRBV25-1,NA,11,CASTSYYEQYF,TGTGCCAGCACGTCTTACTACGAGCAGTACTTC
TRBJ1-1,NA,TRBV29-1,NA,12,CSGQGRNTEAFF,TGCAGCGGTCAGGGGAGGAACACTGAAGCTTTCTTT
TRBJ2-1,NA,TRBV28,TRBD1,16,CASSFPGTGGFDEQFF,TGTGCCAGCAGTTTCCCCGGGACAGGGGGTTTCGATGAGCAGTTCTTC
TRBJ2-3,NA,TRBV4-3,NA,16,CASSQETGSSTDTQYF,TGCGCCAGCAGCCAGGAGACGGGTTCCAGCACAGATACGCAGTATTTT
TRBJ2-3,NA,TRBV2,TRBD2,16,CAVTETSGRTTDTQYF,TGTGCCGTGACTGAGACTAGCGGGAGGACCACAGATACGCAGTATTTT
TRBJ2-6,NA,TRBV19,NA,17,CASSIDLGSSGANVLTF,TGTGCCAGTAGTATAGATCTAGGAAGCTCTGGGGCCAACGTCCTGACTTTC
TRBJ1-2,NA,TRBV28,NA,15,CASSTPTGRSYGYTF,TGTGCCAGCAGCACCCCCACCGGGAGAAGCTATGGCTACACCTTC
TRBJ2-7,NA,TRBV7-9,TRBD2,14,CASSLDFREGEQYF,TGTGCCAGCAGCTTAGATTTCAGGGAGGGCGAGCAGTACTTC
TRBJ1-1,once,TRBV28,NA,12,CASRGWETEAFF,TGTGCCAGCAGAGGGTGGGAGACTGAAGCTTTCTTT
TRBJ2-7,few,TRBV29-1,NA,11,CSVGATYEQYF,TGCAGCGTTGGGGCCACCTACGAGCAGTACTTC
TRBJ2-7,NA,TRBV5-1,TRBD1,14,CASSFLTGIDEQYF,TGCGCCAGCAGCTTTTTGACAGGGATCGACGAGCAGTACTTC
TRBJ2-7,once,TRBV28,TRBD1,13,CASSLRDRGEQYF,TGTGCCAGCAGCCTCCGGGACAGGGGCGAGCAGTACTTC
TRBJ2-3,NA,TRBV10-1,NA,16,CASSVWTDSSTDTQYF,TGCGCCAGCAGTGTGTGGACAGACTCTAGCACAGATACGCAGTATTTT
TRBJ2-5,NA,TRBV27,NA,13,CASSSGRLQTQYF,TGTGCCAGCAGTTCGGGGAGGCTCCAGACCCAGTACTTC
TRBJ2-7,NA,TRBV7-2,TRBD1,14,CASRQTGSNGEQYF,TGTGCCAGCAGGCAGACAGGGAGCAATGGCGAGCAGTACTTC
TRBJ1-2,NA,TRBV4-1,TRBD1,12,CASRHGQGDYTF,TGCGCCAGCAGACACGGACAGGGCGACTACACCTTC
TRBJ2-1,NA,TRBV5-1,NA,13,CASSRTYNNEQFF,TGCGCCAGCAGCCGGACTTACAACAATGAGCAGTTCTTC
TRBJ2-3,NA,TRBV30,TRBD2,14,CACEKAGATDTQYF,TGTGCCTGTGAAAAAGCGGGAGCCACAGATACGCAGTATTTT
TRBJ2-5,NA,TRBV5-8,TRBD2,15,CASSLGTTQKETQYF,TGTGCCAGCAGCCTGGGGACTACCCAAAAAGAGACCCAGTACTTC
TRBJ1-5,NA,TRBV19,NA,15,CASTGSAGRNQPQHF,TGTGCCAGTACGGGGAGTGCGGGGCGGAATCAGCCCCAGCATTTT
TRBJ2-5,once,TRBV4-1,TRBD2,16,CASSRQPGLAKETQYF,TGCGCCAGCAGCCGACAGCCGGGACTAGCCAAAGAGACCCAGTACTTC
TRBJ1-2,NA,TRBV27,TRBD1,14,CASSLRDRDYGYTF,TGTGCCAGCAGTTTAAGGGACAGGGACTATGGCTACACCTTC
TRBJ2-3,NA,TRBV9,TRBD2,14,CASSVEAGGPTQYF,TGTGCCAGCAGCGTAGAAGCGGGAGGGCCTACGCAGTATTTT
TRBJ2-1,NA,TRBV19,NA,11,CASSISGEQFF,TGTGCCAGTAGTATTTCGGGTGAGCAGTTCTTC
TRBJ2-4,NA,TRBV29-1,NA,13,CSAATDPKNIQYF,TGCAGCGCCGCGACTGACCCCAAAAACATTCAGTACTTC
TRBJ2-1,NA,TRBV28,NA,14,CASSLYSRGNEQFF,TGTGCCAGCAGTTTATATTCCCGAGGGAATGAGCAGTTCTTC
TRBJ2-7,NA,TRBV18,NA,15,CASSPRYPGNHEQYF,TGTGCCAGCTCACCCAGATACCCGGGGAACCACGAGCAGTACTTC
TRBJ2-3,NA,TRBV6-5,NA,15,CASSYGGGSTDTQYF,TGTGCCAGCAGTTACGGGGGCGGGAGCACAGATACGCAGTATTTT
TRBJ2-3,NA,TRBV6-1,TRBD2,18,CASSALSGTKFSTDTQYF,TGTGCCAGCAGTGCCCTCTCCGGGACTAAGTTTAGCACAGATACGCAGTATTTT
TRBJ2-3,NA,TRBV27,TRBD2,19,CASSLSGTSGRASTDTQYF,TGTGCCAGCAGTTTATCTGGGACTAGCGGGAGGGCTAGCACAGATACGCAGTATTTT
TRBJ2-1,NA,TRBV7-6,TRBD2,15,CASSFSGSSYNEQFF,TGTGCCAGCAGCTTTAGCGGGAGCTCCTACAATGAGCAGTTCTTC
TRBJ1-1,NA,TRBV18,NA,14,CASSPPGMNTEAFF,TGTGCCAGCTCACCTCCGGGTATGAACACTGAAGCTTTCTTT
TRBJ2-5,NA,TRBV29-1,NA,11,CSVAAGETQYF,TGCAGCGTTGCGGCAGGGGAGACCCAGTACTTC
TRBJ2-7,NA,TRBV9,TRBD2,15,CASSVGGTSIHEQYF,TGTGCCAGCAGCGTAGGGGGGACTAGTATCCACGAGCAGTACTTC
TRBJ2-2,NA,TRBV5-1,TRBD1,15,CASSTTGGNTGELFF,TGCGCCAGCAGTACGACAGGGGGGAACACCGGGGAGCTGTTTTTT
TRBJ2-7,NA,TRBV5-8,NA,12,CASSFSSYEQYF,TGTGCCAGCAGCTTTAGCTCCTACGAGCAGTACTTC
TRBJ2-7,once,TRBV27,TRBD1,15,CASSLGQGSTYEQYF,TGTGCCAGCAGTTTAGGACAGGGTAGCACCTACGAGCAGTACTTC
TRBJ1-2,NA,TRBV5-4,TRBD1,13,CASSLTGDYGYTF,TGTGCCAGCAGCTTGACAGGGGACTATGGCTACACCTTC
TRBJ2-3,NA,TRBV5-1,TRBD2,15,CASRTSGGLTDTQYF,TGCGCCAGCCGGACTAGCGGGGGACTCACAGATACGCAGTATTTT
TRBJ2-3,NA,TRBV27,TRBD2,20,CASSEIPGLAGGPLPDTQYF,TGTGCCAGCAGTGAAATACCGGGACTAGCGGGAGGGCCATTGCCAGATACGCAGTATTTT
TRBJ2-2,NA,TRBV11-1,NA,14,CASTKIGGTGELFF,TGTGCCAGCACGAAGATCGGGGGCACCGGGGAGCTGTTTTTT
TRBJ2-5,NA,TRBV6-5,NA,13,CASSLLAQETQYF,TGTGCCAGCAGTTTACTAGCTCAAGAGACCCAGTACTTC
TRBJ2-2,NA,TRBV29-1,NA,12,CSGGQNTGELFF,TGCAGCGGGGGGCAGAACACCGGGGAGCTGTTTTTT
TRBJ2-7,NA,TRBV5-1,NA,13,CASSLGPEYEQYF,TGCGCCAGCAGCTTGGGTCCGGAGTACGAGCAGTACTTC
TRBJ2-5,NA,TRBV2,NA,14,CASKRTEPQETQYF,TGTGCCAGCAAGCGGACGGAGCCCCAAGAGACCCAGTACTTC
TRBJ2-5,NA,TRBV30,TRBD2,12,CAWNSGRGTQYF,TGTGCCTGGAACAGCGGGAGAGGGACCCAGTACTTC
TRBJ1-5,NA,TRBV28,NA,16,CASSFQYRVRNQPQHF,TGTGCCAGCAGTTTCCAATACAGGGTTAGAAATCAGCCCCAGCATTTT
TRBJ2-3,once,TRBV4-1,NA,15,CASSPGDGLTDTQYF,TGCGCCAGCAGCCCGGGGGACGGTCTCACAGATACGCAGTATTTT
TRBJ2-2,NA,TRBV10-3,NA,13,CAIEGLNTGELFF,TGTGCCATCGAGGGACTCAACACCGGGGAGCTGTTTTTT
TRBJ2-7,NA,TRBV5-4,NA,16,CASSLGLGGNSYEQYF,TGTGCCAGCAGCTTGGGCCTGGGGGGTAACTCCTACGAGCAGTACTTC
TRBJ1-2,NA,TRBV5-1,NA,14,CASSLDREPGGSTF,TGCGCCAGCAGCTTGGACAGGGAGCCGGGGGGCAGCACCTTC
TRBJ2-1,NA,TRBV5-6,TRBD2,16,CASSLRRESGYNEQFF,TGTGCCAGCAGCTTGAGGCGGGAGAGCGGCTACAATGAGCAGTTCTTC